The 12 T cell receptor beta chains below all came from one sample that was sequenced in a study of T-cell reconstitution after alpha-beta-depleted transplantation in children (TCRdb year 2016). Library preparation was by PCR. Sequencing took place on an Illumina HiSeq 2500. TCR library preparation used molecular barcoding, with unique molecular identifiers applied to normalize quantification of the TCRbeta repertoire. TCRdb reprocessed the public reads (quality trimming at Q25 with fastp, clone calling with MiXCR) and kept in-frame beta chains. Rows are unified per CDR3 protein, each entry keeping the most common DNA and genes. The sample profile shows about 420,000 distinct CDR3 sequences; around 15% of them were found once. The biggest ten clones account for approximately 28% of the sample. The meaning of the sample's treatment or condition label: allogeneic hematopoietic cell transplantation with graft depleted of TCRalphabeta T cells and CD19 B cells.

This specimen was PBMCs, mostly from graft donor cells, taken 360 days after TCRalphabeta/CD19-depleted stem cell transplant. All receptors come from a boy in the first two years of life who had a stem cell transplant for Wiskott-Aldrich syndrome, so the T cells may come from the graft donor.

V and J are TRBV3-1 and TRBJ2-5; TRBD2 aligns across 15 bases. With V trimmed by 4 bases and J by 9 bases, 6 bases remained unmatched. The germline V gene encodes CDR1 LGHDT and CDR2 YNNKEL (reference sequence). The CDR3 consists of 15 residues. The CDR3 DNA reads TGTGCCAGCAGCCTAGGACTAGCGGGAGGGCCTCCCCAGTACTTC. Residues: CASSLGLAGGPPQYF.

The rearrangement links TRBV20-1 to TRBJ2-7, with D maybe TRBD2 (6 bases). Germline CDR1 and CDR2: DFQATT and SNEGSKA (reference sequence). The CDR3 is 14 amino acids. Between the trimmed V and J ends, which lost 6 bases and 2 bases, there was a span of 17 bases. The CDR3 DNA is TGCAGTGCCTCTGCTCCTCGGGGGACCTACGAGCAGTACTTC. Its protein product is CSASAPRGTYEQYF.

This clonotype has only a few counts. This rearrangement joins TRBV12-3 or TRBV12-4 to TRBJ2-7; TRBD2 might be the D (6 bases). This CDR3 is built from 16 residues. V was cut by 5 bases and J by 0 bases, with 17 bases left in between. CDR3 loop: CASSAMQGGSSYEQYF. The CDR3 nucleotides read TGTGCCAGCAGTGCCATGCAGGGAGGATCCTCCTACGAGCAGTACTTC.

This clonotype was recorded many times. The CDR3 spells CASREGFNEQFF. CDR3 DNA sequence: TGTGCCAGCAGGGAGGGATTCAATGAGCAGTTCTTC. The chain joins TRBV13 to TRBJ2-1; D perhaps matches TRBD2 (6 bases). In germline, CDR1 is PRHDT, CDR2 FYEKMQ (reference sequence). The CDR3 loop spans 12 amino acids. Trimming left V 6 bases short and J 6 bases short, with 9 bases between.

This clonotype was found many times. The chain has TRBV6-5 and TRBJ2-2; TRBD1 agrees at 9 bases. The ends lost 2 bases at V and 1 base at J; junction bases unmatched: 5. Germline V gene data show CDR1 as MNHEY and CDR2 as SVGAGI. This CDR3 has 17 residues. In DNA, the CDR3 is TGTGCCAGCAGTTACGAACAGGGGGCTAAGAACACCGGGGAGCTGTTTTTT. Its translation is CASSYEQGAKNTGELFF.

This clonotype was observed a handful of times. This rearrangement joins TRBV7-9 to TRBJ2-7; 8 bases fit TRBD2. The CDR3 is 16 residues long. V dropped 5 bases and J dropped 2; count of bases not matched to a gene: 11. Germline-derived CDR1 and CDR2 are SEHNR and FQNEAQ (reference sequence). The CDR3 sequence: CASSPSSGSRPYEQYF. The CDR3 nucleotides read TGTGCCAGCAGCCCCTCCAGCGGGAGTCGGCCCTACGAGCAGTACTTC.

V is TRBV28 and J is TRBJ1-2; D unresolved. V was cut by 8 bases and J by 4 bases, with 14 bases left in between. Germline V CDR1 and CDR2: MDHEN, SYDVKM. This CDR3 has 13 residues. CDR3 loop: CASGDGNLYGYTF. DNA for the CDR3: TGTGCCAGCGGCGACGGAAACCTCTATGGCTACACCTTC.

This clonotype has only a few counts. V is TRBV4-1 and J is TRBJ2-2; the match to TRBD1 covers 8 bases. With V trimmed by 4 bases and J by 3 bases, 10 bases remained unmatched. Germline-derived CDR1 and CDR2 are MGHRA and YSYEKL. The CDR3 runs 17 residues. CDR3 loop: CASSLALDRADTGELFF. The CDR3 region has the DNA TGCGCCAGCAGCCTCGCCTTGGACAGGGCGGACACCGGGGAGCTGTTTTTT.

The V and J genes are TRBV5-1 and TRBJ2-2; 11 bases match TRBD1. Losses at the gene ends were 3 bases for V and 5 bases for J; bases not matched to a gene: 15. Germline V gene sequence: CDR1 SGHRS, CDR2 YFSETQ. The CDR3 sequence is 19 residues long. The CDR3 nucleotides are TGCGCCAGCAGCTCGGCCCTTCGGCTGGACAGGGGGCGTACCGGGGAGCTGTTTTTT. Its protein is CASSSALRLDRGRTGELFF.

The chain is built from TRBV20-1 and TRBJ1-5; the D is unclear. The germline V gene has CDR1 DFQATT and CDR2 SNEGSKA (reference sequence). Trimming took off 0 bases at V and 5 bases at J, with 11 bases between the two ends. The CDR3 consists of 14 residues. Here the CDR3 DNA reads TGCAGTGCTAGAGAGGGTGCCTCCCATCAGCCCCAGCATTTT. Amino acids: CSAREGASHQPQHF.

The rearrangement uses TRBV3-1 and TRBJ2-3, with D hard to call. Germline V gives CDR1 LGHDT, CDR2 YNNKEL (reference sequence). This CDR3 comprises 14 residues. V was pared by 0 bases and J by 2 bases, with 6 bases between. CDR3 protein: CASSQDLNTDTQYF. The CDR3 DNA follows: TGTGCCAGCAGCCAAGATCTTAACACAGATACGCAGTATTTT.

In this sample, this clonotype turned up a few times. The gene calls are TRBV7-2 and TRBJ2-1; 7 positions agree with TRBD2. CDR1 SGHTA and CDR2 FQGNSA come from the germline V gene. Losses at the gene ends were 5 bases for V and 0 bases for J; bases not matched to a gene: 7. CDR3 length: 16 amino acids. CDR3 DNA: TGTGCCAGCAGCAAAAGAGCGGGAAGCTCCTACAATGAGCAGTTCTTC. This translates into CASSKRAGSSYNEQFF.